These 2 T cell receptor beta chains came from one sample sequenced in a study of T cells after yellow fever vaccination. In TCRdb, the 5' RACE reads were re-called with MiXCR into one record per CDR3 protein. The data show 450,000 to 550,000 distinct CDR3 sequences, with 20% to 25% seen just once and about 15% held by the top ten. This specimen was PBMCs, taken about 21 days after the first yellow fever vaccination. The origin of the receptors is a man aged 18 to 30 who received the YFV17D yellow fever vaccine.

This clonotype was seen a few times. The chain joins TRBV5-1 to TRBJ1-4, with D hard to call. Trimming pared 4 bases from V and 7 bases from J, leaving 14 bases between. The CDR3 totals 14 residues. Germline CDR1 and CDR2: SGHRS and YFSETQ. In nucleotides, the CDR3 is TGCGCCAGCAGCGATCGCCTCCGGAGTGAAAAACTGTTTTTT. This gives the protein CASSDRLRSEKLFF.

V gene TRBV20-1 combines with J gene TRBJ2-7, with 8 bases that match TRBD1. The germline gives CDR1 DFQATT, CDR2 SNEGSKA (reference sequence). This CDR3 is built from 12 residues. The CDR3 DNA sequence: TGCAGCCTCAGAACAGGGGGTTACGAGCAGTACGTC. Translation gives CSLRTGGYEQYV.